Following are 5 T cell receptor beta chains from one sample sequenced in a study of blood T cell repertoires in COVID-19. TCRdb's table, derived via immunoSEQ multiplex PCR, lists solely in-frame clones and lacks some. The sample holds 62,000 or so clones, 88% seen once. Material for sequencing was peripheral blood. The receptors here all came from a human donor in a cohort sampled during active COVID-19.

As for this clone: Mismatch with germline at one junction end may stem from a read error. This chain connects TRBV28 to TRBJ2-7; a weak D match, TRBD1 (5 bases). This CDR3 is 14 amino acids long. Germline V gene sequence: CDR1 MDHEN, CDR2 SYDVKM. Written as DNA, the CDR3 is TGTGCCAGCAGTTTGAGTGGGGCGGCGTACGTGCAGTACTTC. Its protein is CASSLSGAAYVQYF.

The chain employs TRBV18 and TRBJ2-2, with TRBD1 identical over 7 bases. The CDR3 totals 18 residues. The V segment lost 3 bases and the J segment 0 bases; nucleotides outside the gene matches: 10. Germline V gene data show CDR1 as KGHSH and CDR2 as LQKENI. The CDR3 loop is CASSPVLRGTANTGELFF. Written as DNA, the CDR3 is TGTGCCAGCTCACCTGTCTTGAGGGGGACAGCGAACACCGGGGAGCTGTTTTTT.

The chain is built from TRBV6-1 and TRBJ1-2; 12 bases match TRBD1. The CDR3 sequence is 16 residues long. CDR1 and CDR2 (germline): MNHNS, SASEGT. With 2 bases clipped from V and 8 bases from J, the junction kept 9 bases outside the gene matches. The CDR3 coding sequence is TGTGCCAGCAGTGAACCTTACGGGACAGGGGGCGTCGGCTACACCTTC. Amino acids: CASSEPYGTGGVGYTF.

The V and J genes are TRBV6-5 and TRBJ2-5, with 9 bases lining up with TRBD1. The V segment lost 6 bases and the J segment 4 bases; nucleotides outside the gene matches: 9. The germline V gene encodes CDR1 MNHEY and CDR2 SVGAGI. The CDR3 is 15 amino acids. The chain's CDR3 is CASRGQGPFRETQYF. The CDR3 DNA sequence: TGTGCCAGCAGGGGACAGGGTCCATTTAGAGAGACCCAGTACTTC.

The V and J genes are TRBV20-1 and TRBJ1-5, with 8 bases matching TRBD1. The CDR3 spans 16 residues. Germline CDR1 DFQATT, CDR2 SNEGSKA (reference sequence). Germline trimming cut 3 bases from V and 6 bases from J; bases unmatched to any gene: 13. CDR3 nucleotide sequence: TGCAGTGCTAGTACCGCCGACAGGGGCAACTCTCAGCCCCAGCATTTT. Its protein is CSASTADRGNSQPQHF.